This T cell receptor beta chain was sequenced in a study of blood T cell repertoires in COVID-19. Overall study: Sites in the United States, Italy and Spain provided acute and convalescent COVID-19 samples. T cells, B-cell-depleted T cells, or PBMCs provided the cDNA or gDNA that served as material.

Per the study methods: Estimated nucleated cell counts came from reference gene primer amplification. Profiling relied on immunoSEQ multiplex PCR, and the TCRdb table lists in-frame clones only, not all of them. V and J calls and clone size follow that table, whereas D and trimming were derived from the DNA. The sample shows nearly 350,000 clones, around 87% of them seen only once. Trimming removed 7 bases at V and 1 base at J, with 9 bases between. The germline CDR1 and CDR2 sequences are KGHDR and SFDVKD. The length of the CDR3 is 13 residues. Seattle cases were enrolled at active infection and followed longitudinally.

The TCR sequence derives from a woman aged 45-65 years with COVID-19, enrolled during active disease. The sequenced material came from peripheral blood. The chain employs TRBV24-1 and TRBJ1-1, with no clear D. The CDR3 here is CATRSTENTEAFF. In DNA form, the CDR3 reads TGTGCCACCAGAAGTACAGAGAACACTGAAGCTTTCTTT.